The 18 T cell receptor beta chains reported below all come from one sample, sequenced in a study of beta chain features in type 1 diabetes (dated by TCRdb to the late 2010s). What the study reported, not specific to this receptor: In all four CD4+ subsets, TCRB CDR3 length was moderately but significantly shorter in type 1 diabetes patients.

Library preparation used the immunoSEQ multiplex PCR assay. The High Capacity cDNA Reverse Transcription Kit was used to reverse transcribe all of the isolated RNA, meaning that expressed TCRB transcripts were what got sequenced. What TCRdb holds here is the immuneACCESS table cut down to in-frame rearrangements. Part of the clones is not present; checked against another copy, under half of the missing clones reflect an unresolved V gene, and the others are unexplained. Counted in this sample were hundreds of thousands of clones; 11% to 15% of them appeared once. The ten most abundant clones make up roughly 0.04% of the sample. No antigen is known for these receptors. The sample comprised naive CD4+ T cells from blood. The sample's cell subset or site label is to be understood as: true naive CD4+ T cells. The receptors come from a man aged 18 to 35 with type 1 diabetes.

There are a few counts of this clone. The chain couples TRBV11-2 to TRBJ1-2; 7 bases are shared with TRBD1. V lost 3 bases and J lost 8; bases outside the gene matches: 9. Germline-derived CDR1 and CDR2 are SGHAT and FQNNGV. This CDR3 spans 14 amino acids. CDR3 sequence reads: CASSFPSIQGGYTF. CDR3 DNA: TGTGCCAGCAGCTTCCCCTCTATACAGGGGGGCTACACCTTC.

The chain couples TRBV28 to TRBJ2-7, with TRBD1 identical over 9 bases. Germline CDR1 is MDHEN and CDR2 is SYDVKM. V shed 2 bases and J 4 bases; nucleotides not matched to a gene: 12. The CDR3 is 17 amino acids. The CDR3 DNA reads TGTGCCAGCAGTTTAATCCCACCGGGACAGGGTTGGTACGAGCAGTACTTC. This gives the protein CASSLIPPGQGWYEQYF.

This clone was observed a handful of times. The chain links TRBV5-6 to TRBJ1-6; 7 bases agree with TRBD1. CDR3 size: 15 residues. The germline gives CDR1 SGHDT, CDR2 YYEEEE. V trimming: 6 bases; J trimming: 7 bases; junction bases outside the gene matches: 10. In DNA form, the CDR3 reads TGTGCCAGCACCCAACGGGACAGCTGGAATTCACCCCTCCACTTT. Amino acid sequence: CASTQRDSWNSPLHF.

The rearrangement links TRBV7-2 to TRBJ2-5; D gene ambiguous. The CDR3 is 17 residues long. Deletions cut 6 bases from V and 0 bases from J, with 20 bases between. The germline gives CDR1 SGHTA, CDR2 FQGNSA. CDR3 DNA sequence: TGTGCCAGCAGTCCCAACTCCCCCTACTTGTACCAAGAGACCCAGTACTTC. It is translated as CASSPNSPYLYQETQYF.

This clone has more than one count but fewer than ten. V is TRBV14 and J is TRBJ1-2, with D possibly being TRBD1 (5 bases). The length of the CDR3 is 13 residues. The V gene's germline CDR1 is SGHDN and CDR2 FVKESK. V lost 6 bases to trimming and J lost 3 bases, with 11 bases between them. CDR3 region: CASSPGTYYGYTF. The CDR3 coding sequence is TGTGCCAGCAGTCCCGGGACTTACTATGGCTACACCTTC.

This clone came up a few times. The CDR3 spells CASSVESQGYNEQFF. The CDR3 DNA reads as TGTGCCAGCAGCGTAGAAAGCCAGGGATACAATGAGCAGTTCTTC. The chain links TRBV9 to TRBJ2-1; TRBD1 is a possible D gene (5 bases). The CDR3 has 15 amino acids. Between the trimmed V and J ends, which lost 0 bases and 4 bases, there was a span of 11 bases. Looked up from germline, CDR1 is SGDLS and CDR2 is YYNGEE.

This clone was counted a few times. The chain carries TRBV25-1 and TRBJ1-5, with D perhaps TRBD1 (5 bases). This CDR3 has 14 residues. Trimming removed 6 bases from V and 6 bases from J, with 15 bases in between. Germline V gene lookup returns CDR1 MGHDK and CDR2 SYGVNS. CDR3 sequence: CASSHVGGGQPQHF. CDR3 bases: TGTGCCAGCAGCCACGTCGGGGGAGGTCAGCCCCAGCATTTT.

This clone was recorded a few times. This chain joins TRBV7-8 and TRBJ1-2; 10 nucleotides line up with TRBD1. The V gene's germline CDR1 is SGHVS and CDR2 FQNEAQ. The CDR3 totals 17 residues. J lost 4 bases, V lost 3 bases, and 11 bases had no gene match. The CDR3 DNA reads as TGTGCCAGCAGCTTGGCCCGAGACAGGGGGCGCGCCTATGGCTACACCTTC. It translates to CASSLARDRGRAYGYTF.

This clone was found a few times. The V and J genes are TRBV4-1 and TRBJ2-2; 10 bases fit TRBD1. V dropped 4 bases and J dropped 3; count of bases not matched to a gene: 2. Germline lookup yields CDR1 MGHRA and CDR2 YSYEKL. This CDR3 comprises 15 residues. The CDR3 sequence: CASSLGTGDTGELFF. Here the CDR3 DNA reads TGCGCCAGCAGCCTCGGGACAGGGGACACCGGGGAGCTGTTTTTT.

This clone was seen once. The rearrangement uses TRBV7-2 and TRBJ2-5; 8 bases agree with TRBD2. Looked up from germline, CDR1 is SGHTA and CDR2 is FQGNSA. The CDR3 covers 15 residues. V lost 3 bases, J lost 5 bases, and 8 bases stayed unmatched. The CDR3 DNA follows: TGTGCCAGCAGCTTCTGGGCGGGAGGAGCGGAGACCCAGTACTTC. As protein: CASSFWAGGAETQYF.

This clone was observed a few times. J is TRBJ2-1 and V is TRBV18, with D possibly being TRBD2 (7 bases). V gave up 6 bases and J gave up 8 bases, with 23 bases separating them. This CDR3 region has 16 residues. In germline, CDR1 is KGHSH, CDR2 LQKENI. In nucleotides, the CDR3 is TGTGCCAGCTCCCTATTCTCCCAGGGGAGGGTCCATGAGCAGTTCTTC. Its translation: CASSLFSQGRVHEQFF.

The V gene is TRBV4-3, the J gene TRBJ1-2; 8 nucleotides line up with TRBD1. The V gene's germline CDR1 is LGHNA and CDR2 YSLEER. The V segment lost 0 bases and the J segment 5 bases; nucleotides outside the gene matches: 5. The CDR3 runs 15 residues. In DNA form, the CDR3 reads TGCGCCAGCAGCCAAGAGGACAGGGAAATATATGGCTACACCTTC. This sequence encodes CASSQEDREIYGYTF.

This clone was counted a few times. The chain recombines TRBV10-3 with TRBJ2-3, with 7 bases fitting TRBD2. CDR3 length equals 16 residues. J was trimmed by 6 bases and V by 2 bases; bases with no gene match: 11. Germline-derived CDR1 and CDR2 are ENHRY and SYGVKD. As DNA, the CDR3 is TGTGCCATCAGTGAGCGGGGCCAGCGGGGTGCGGATACGCAGTATTTT. Its translation: CAISERGQRGADTQYF.

This clone was counted only a few times. This chain uses TRBV30 with TRBJ1-2; D not resolved. Between the trimmed V and J ends, which lost 1 base and 10 bases, there was a span of 25 bases. CDR1 is GTSNPN and CDR2 is SVGIG in the germline V gene (reference sequence). The CDR3 has 16 amino acids. CDR3 DNA: TGTGCCTGGAGTGCACCTCGGAGAGACCGGGCGAGGATCTACACCTTC. It specifies CAWSAPRRDRARIYTF. The full variable domain, rest sourced from reference TRBV30 and TRBJ1-2, is SQTIHQWPATLVQPVGSPLSLECTVEGTSNPNLYWYRQAAGRGLQLLFYSVGIGQISSEVPQNLSASRPQDRQFILSSKKLLLSDSGFYLCAWSAPRRDRARIYTFGSGTRLTVV.

In the case of this clone: The junction does not match germline at one end; this may be a read error. The rearrangement joins TRBV6-1 to TRBJ1-2, with D unresolved. Germline loops: CDR1 MNHNS, CDR2 SASEGT. The CDR3 has 13 amino acids. The CDR3 nucleotides read TGTGCCAGCAGTCAAGCTAACAGTCGTGGCTACACCTTC. Translated: CASSQANSRGYTF.

The genes are TRBV11-2 and TRBJ2-7; D not resolved. Germline loops: CDR1 SGHAT, CDR2 FQNNGV. There are 14 residues in the CDR3. The V end lost 2 bases, the J end lost 5 bases, and 13 bases lay between the germline ends. CDR3 sequence reads: CASSLRPVGNEQYF. DNA for the CDR3: TGTGCCAGCAGCTTAAGGCCGGTCGGCAACGAGCAGTACTTC.

This clone has just a few counts. The genes are TRBV30 and TRBJ1-6; TRBD1 might be the D (5 bases). Germline CDR1 GTSNPN, CDR2 SVGIG (reference sequence). The V end lost 0 bases, the J end lost 8 bases, and 14 bases lay between the germline ends. The CDR3 consists of 15 residues. The CDR3 sequence: CAWSVQTGGYSPLHF. As DNA, the CDR3 is TGTGCCTGGAGTGTACAAACGGGGGGATATTCACCCCTCCACTTT.

This clone was recorded a few times. The chain employs TRBV23-1 and TRBJ2-7; D is undetermined. TRBV23-1 belongs to the ORF category, with a function that is uncertain. CDR3 length: 14 amino acids. Trimming cost V 4 bases and J 4 bases, with 14 bases left between them. The CDR3 sequence is CASSPDLFGYEQYF. In DNA, the CDR3 is TGCGCCAGCAGTCCAGACCTTTTTGGATACGAGCAGTACTTC.